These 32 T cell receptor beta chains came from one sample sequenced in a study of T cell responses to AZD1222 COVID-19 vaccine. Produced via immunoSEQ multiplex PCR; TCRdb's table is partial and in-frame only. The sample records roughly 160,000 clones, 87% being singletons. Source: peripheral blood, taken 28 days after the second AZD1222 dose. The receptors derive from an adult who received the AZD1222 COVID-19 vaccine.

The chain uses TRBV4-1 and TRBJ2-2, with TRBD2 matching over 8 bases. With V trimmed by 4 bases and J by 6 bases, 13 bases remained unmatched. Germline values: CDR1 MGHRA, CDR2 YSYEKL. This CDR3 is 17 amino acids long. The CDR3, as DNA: TGCGCCAGCAGCCGGGGGAATGCGGGAGGACACTCCGGGGAGCTGTTTTTT. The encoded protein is CASSRGNAGGHSGELFF.

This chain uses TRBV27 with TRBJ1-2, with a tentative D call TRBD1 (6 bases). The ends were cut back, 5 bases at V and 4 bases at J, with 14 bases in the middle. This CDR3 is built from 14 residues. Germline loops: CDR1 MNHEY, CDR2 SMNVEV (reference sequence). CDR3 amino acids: CASSNFGQTYGYTF. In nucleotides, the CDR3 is TGTGCCAGCAGTAACTTCGGACAGACCTATGGCTACACCTTC.

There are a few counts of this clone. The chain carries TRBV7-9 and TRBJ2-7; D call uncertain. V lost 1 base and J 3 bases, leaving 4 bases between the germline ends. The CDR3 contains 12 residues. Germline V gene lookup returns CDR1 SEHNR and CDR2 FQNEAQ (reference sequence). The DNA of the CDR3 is TGTGCCAGCAGCTTAGAGGACTACGAGCAGTACTTC. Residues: CASSLEDYEQYF. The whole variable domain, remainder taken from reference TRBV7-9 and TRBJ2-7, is DTGVSQNPRHKITKRGQNVTFRCDPISEHNRLYWYRQTLGQGPEFLTYFQNEAQLEKSRLLSDRFSAERPKGSFSTLEIQRTEQGDSAMYLCASSLEDYEQYFGPGTRLTVT.

CDR3 loop: CASSFRTGTDEKLFF. The CDR3 nucleotides are TGTGCCAGCAGCTTTAGAACCGGGACAGATGAAAAACTGTTTTTT. The chain joins TRBV5-4 to TRBJ1-4; 7 positions match TRBD1. V was clipped by 2 bases and J by 6 bases; unmatched bases: 7. Germline V gene lookup returns CDR1 SGHNT and CDR2 YYREEE (reference sequence). The CDR3 covers 15 residues.

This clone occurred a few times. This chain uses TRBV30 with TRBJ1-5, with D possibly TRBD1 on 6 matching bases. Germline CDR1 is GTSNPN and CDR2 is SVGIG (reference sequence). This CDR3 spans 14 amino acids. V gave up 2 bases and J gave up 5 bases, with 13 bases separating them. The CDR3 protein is CAWSIGGLYQPQHF. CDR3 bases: TGTGCCTGGAGTATCGGGGGGCTCTATCAGCCCCAGCATTTT.

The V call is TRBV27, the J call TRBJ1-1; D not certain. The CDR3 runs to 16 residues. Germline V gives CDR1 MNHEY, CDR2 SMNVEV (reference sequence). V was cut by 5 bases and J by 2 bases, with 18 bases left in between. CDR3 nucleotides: TGTGCCAGCAGTCCCCGGGCCACACGGACTAACACTGAAGCTTTCTTT. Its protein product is CASSPRATRTNTEAFF.

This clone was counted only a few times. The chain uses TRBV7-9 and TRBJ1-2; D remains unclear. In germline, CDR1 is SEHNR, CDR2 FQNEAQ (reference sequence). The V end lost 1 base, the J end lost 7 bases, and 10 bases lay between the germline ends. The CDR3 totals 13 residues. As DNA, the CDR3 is TGTGCCAGCAGCTTAGGACCTAAGGGTGGCTACACCTTC. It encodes CASSLGPKGGYTF.

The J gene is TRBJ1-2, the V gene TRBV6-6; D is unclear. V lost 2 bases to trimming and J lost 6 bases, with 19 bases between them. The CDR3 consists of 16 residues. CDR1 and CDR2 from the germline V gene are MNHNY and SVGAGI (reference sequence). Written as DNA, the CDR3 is TGTGCCAGCAGTTACGCAGAACAGTGGGCACATGATGGCTACACCTTC. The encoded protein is CASSYAEQWAHDGYTF.

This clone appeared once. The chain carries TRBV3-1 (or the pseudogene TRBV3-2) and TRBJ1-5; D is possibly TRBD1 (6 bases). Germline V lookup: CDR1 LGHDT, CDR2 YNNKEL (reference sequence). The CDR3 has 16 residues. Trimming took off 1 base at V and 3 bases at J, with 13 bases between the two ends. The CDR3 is CASSQGGGRSNQPQHF. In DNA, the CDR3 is TGTGCCAGCAGCCAAGGAGGGGGGCGGTCCAATCAGCCCCAGCATTTT.

CDR3 nucleotides: TGTGCCAGCAGGGGGGTGTCCTCTGGAGGGGAAGCTTTCTTT. Translated: CASRGVSSGGEAFF. J is TRBJ1-1 and V is TRBV2; the D gene is possibly TRBD1 (5 bases). Trimming left V 6 bases short and J 8 bases short, with 19 bases between. In germline, CDR1 is SNHLY, CDR2 FYNNEI. The CDR3 sequence is 14 residues long.

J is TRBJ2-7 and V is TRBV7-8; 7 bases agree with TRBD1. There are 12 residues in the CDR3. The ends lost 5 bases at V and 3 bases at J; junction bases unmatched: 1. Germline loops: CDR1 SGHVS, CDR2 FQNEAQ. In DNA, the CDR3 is TGTGCCAGCAGCCGGACAGGCTACGAGCAGTACTTC. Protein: CASSRTGYEQYF.

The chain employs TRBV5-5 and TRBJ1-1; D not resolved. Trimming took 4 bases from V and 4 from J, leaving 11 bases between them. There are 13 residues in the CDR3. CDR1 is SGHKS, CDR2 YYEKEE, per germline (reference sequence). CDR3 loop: CASSLLAVTEAFF. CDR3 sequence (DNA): TGTGCCAGCAGCCTCCTCGCGGTCACTGAAGCTTTCTTT.

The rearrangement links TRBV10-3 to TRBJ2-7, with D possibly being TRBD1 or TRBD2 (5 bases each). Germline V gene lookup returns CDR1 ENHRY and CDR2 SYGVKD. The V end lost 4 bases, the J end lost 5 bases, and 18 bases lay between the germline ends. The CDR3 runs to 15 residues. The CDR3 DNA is TGTGCCATCAGTGCCGGTGGACGTCGGGGCGACGAGCAGTACTTC. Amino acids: CAISAGGRRGDEQYF.

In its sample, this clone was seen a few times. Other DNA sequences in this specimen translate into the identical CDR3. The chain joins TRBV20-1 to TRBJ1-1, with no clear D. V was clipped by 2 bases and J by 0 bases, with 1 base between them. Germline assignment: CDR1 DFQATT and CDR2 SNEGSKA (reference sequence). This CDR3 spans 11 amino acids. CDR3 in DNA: TGCAGTGCTAGACTGAACACTGAAGCTTTCTTT. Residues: CSARLNTEAFF.

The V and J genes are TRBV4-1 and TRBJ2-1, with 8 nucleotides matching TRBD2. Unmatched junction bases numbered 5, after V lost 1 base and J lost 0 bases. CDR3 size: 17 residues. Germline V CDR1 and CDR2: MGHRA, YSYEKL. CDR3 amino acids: CASSQGGSGASYNEQFF. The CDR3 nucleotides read TGCGCCAGCAGCCAAGGGGGTAGCGGGGCCTCCTACAATGAGCAGTTCTTC.

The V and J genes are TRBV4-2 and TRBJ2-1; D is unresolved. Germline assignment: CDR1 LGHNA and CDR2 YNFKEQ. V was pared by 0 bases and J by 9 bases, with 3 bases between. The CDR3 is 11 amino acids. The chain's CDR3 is CASSQELEQFF. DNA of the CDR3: TGTGCCAGCAGCCAAGAACTTGAGCAGTTCTTC.

The CDR3 spells CASSGRGNLPGELFF. DNA for the CDR3: TGTGCCAGCAGCGGCCGGGGGAACCTCCCCGGGGAGCTGTTTTTT. V and J are TRBV27 and TRBJ2-2; TRBD2 is a possible D gene (6 bases). CDR1 and CDR2 from the germline V gene are MNHEY and SMNVEV (reference sequence). V lost 6 bases, J lost 6 bases, and 17 bases lay in between. There are 15 residues in the CDR3.

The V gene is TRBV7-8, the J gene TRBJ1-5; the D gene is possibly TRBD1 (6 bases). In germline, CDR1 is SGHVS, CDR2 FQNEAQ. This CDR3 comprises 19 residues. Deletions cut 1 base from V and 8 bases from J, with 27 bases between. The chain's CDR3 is CASSLGETRGGRRSEPQHF. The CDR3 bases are TGTGCCAGCAGCTTAGGGGAGACAAGGGGGGGCCGTCGGAGTGAGCCCCAGCATTTT.

CDR3: CASSHPRRETGVYGYTF. In nucleotides, the CDR3 is TGCGCCAGCAGCCACCCCCGGCGCGAGACAGGGGTTTATGGCTACACCTTC. This chain joins TRBV4-1 and TRBJ1-2, with 8 bases that match TRBD1. Germline CDR1 MGHRA, CDR2 YSYEKL. With V trimmed by 3 bases and J by 5 bases, 14 bases remained unmatched. The CDR3 has 17 amino acids.

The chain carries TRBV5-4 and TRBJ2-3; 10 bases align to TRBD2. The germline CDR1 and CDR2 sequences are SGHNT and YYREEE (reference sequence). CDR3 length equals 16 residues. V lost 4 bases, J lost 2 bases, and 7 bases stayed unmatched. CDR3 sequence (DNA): TGTGCCAGCAGCCTGAGGACTAGCGGAAACACAGATACGCAGTATTTT. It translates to CASSLRTSGNTDTQYF.

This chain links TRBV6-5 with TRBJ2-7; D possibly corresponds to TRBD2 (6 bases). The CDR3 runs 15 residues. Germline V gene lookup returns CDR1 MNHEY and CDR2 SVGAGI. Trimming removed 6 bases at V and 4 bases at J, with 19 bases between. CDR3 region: CASRRDSLGIYEQYF. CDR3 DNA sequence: TGTGCCAGCAGGCGGGACTCCCTGGGGATATACGAGCAGTACTTC.

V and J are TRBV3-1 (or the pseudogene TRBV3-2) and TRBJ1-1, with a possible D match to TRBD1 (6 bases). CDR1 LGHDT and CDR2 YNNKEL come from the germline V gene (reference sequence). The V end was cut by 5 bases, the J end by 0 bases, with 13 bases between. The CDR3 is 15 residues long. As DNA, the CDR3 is TGTGCCAGCAGCAACCTCAGGGGCTTGAACACTGAAGCTTTCTTT. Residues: CASSNLRGLNTEAFF.

CDR3 region: CASSAVLNTEAFF. As DNA, the CDR3 is TGTGCCAGCAGCGCGGTTTTGAACACTGAAGCTTTCTTT. The chain recombines TRBV11-2 with TRBJ1-1; D remains unclear. CDR3 length: 13 residues. Deletions cut 5 bases from V and 0 bases from J, with 7 bases between. Per germline, CDR1 SGHAT and CDR2 FQNNGV.

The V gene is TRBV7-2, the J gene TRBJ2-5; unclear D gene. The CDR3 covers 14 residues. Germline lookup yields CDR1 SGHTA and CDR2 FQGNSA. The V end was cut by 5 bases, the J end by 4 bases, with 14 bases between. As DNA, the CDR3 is TGTGCCAGCAGCACCTGGACCCCCCCAGAGACCCAGTACTTC. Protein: CASSTWTPPETQYF.

The CDR3 sequence is CASSFNQPQHF. CDR3 sequence (DNA): TGTGCCAGCAGTTTTAATCAGCCCCAGCATTTT. The chain recombines TRBV28 with TRBJ1-5; no definite D call. CDR1 is MDHEN and CDR2 is SYDVKM in the germline V gene. Trimming shortened V by 3 bases and J by 4 bases, and 1 base separated the two germline ends. The CDR3 length is 11 residues.

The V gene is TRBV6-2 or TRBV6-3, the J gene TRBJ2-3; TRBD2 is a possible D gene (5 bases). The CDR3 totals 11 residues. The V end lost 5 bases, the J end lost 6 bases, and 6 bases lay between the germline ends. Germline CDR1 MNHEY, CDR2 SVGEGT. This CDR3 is CASSSGDTQYF. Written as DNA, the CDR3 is TGTGCCAGCAGTAGCGGCGATACGCAGTATTTT.

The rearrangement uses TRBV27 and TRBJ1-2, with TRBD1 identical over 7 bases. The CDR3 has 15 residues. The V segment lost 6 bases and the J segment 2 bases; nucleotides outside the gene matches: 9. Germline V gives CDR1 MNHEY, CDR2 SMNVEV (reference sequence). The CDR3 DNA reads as TGTGCCAGCAGAAAAGTTGCCAGGGGGAACTATGGCTACACCTTC. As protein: CASRKVARGNYGYTF.

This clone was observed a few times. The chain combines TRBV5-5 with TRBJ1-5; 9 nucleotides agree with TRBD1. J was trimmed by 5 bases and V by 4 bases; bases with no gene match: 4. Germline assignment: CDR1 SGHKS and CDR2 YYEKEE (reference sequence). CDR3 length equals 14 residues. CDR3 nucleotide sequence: TGTGCCAGCAGCCGTGACAGGGGGGATCAGCCCCAGCATTTT. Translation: CASSRDRGDQPQHF.

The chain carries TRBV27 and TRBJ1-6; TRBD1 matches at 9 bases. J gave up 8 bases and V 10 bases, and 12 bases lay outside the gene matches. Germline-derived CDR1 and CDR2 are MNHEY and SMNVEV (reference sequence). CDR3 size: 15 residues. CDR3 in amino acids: CATAKGQGGYSPLHF. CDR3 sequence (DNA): TGTGCCACCGCAAAGGGACAGGGAGGATATTCACCCCTCCACTTT.

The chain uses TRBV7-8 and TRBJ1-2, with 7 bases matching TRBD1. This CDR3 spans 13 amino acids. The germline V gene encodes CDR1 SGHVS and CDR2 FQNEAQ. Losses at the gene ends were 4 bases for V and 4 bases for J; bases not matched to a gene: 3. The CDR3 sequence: CASSSGQVYGYTF. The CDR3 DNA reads TGTGCCAGCAGCTCTGGACAGGTCTATGGCTACACCTTC.

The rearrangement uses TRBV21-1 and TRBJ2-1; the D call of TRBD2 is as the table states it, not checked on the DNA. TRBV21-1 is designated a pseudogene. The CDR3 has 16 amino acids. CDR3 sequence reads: CASSKGERGAGNEQFF. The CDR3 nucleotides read TGTGCCAGCAGCAAAGGAGAGCGGGGGGCCGGGAATGAGCAGTTCTTC.

CDR3 in DNA: TGTGCCAGCAGTTACGGACGACAGTATGGCTACACCTTC. It is translated as CASSYGRQYGYTF. This chain joins TRBV27 and TRBJ1-2, with D possibly being TRBD1 (5 bases). Trimming took 4 bases from V and 5 from J, leaving 11 bases between them. The CDR3 has 13 residues. Germline CDR1 reads MNHEY; CDR2 reads SMNVEV (reference sequence).